Each of the 25 T cell receptor beta chains below was sequenced from the same sample in a study of siplizumab effects on memory and regulatory T cells. Clones were read by immunoSEQ multiplex PCR, and TCRdb kept only the in-frame ones, dropping some. Here the sample spans tens of thousands of clones, approximately 95% being singletons. The sequenced sample consisted of non-Treg CD4+ T cells sorted from blood. These receptors were collected from a human donor in good health.

The chain uses TRBV30 and TRBJ2-1; D may be TRBD1 or TRBD2 (7 bases each). V lost 4 bases, J lost 8 bases, and 12 bases lay in between. Looked up from germline, CDR1 is GTSNPN and CDR2 is SVGIG (reference sequence). The CDR3 is made up of 12 amino acids. CDR3 residues: CAWMGGGYEQFF. CDR3 nucleotide sequence: TGTGCCTGGATGGGAGGGGGCTATGAGCAGTTCTTC.

The V and J genes are TRBV28 and TRBJ2-2, with TRBD1 as a possible D gene (6 bases). There are 15 residues in the CDR3. The germline gives CDR1 MDHEN, CDR2 SYDVKM. V shed 5 bases and J shed 0 bases, with 10 bases lying between them. The CDR3 here is CASSVGTSNTGELFF. The CDR3 DNA reads TGTGCCAGCAGTGTCGGGACATCGAACACCGGGGAGCTGTTTTTT.

This clone was seen only once. The chain's CDR3 is CASSQETSGRAREQFF. The CDR3 DNA follows: TGTGCCAGCAGCCAAGAGACTAGCGGGAGGGCCCGAGAGCAGTTCTTC. The rearrangement joins TRBV4-2 to TRBJ2-1, with 14 nucleotides matching TRBD2. V lost 0 bases to trimming and J lost 10 bases; unmatched junction nucleotides: 5. The CDR3 is 16 amino acids. CDR1 LGHNA and CDR2 YNFKEQ come from the germline V gene.

The chain is built from TRBV18 and TRBJ1-4; TRBD1 agrees at 7 bases. V was pared by 6 bases and J by 3 bases, with 7 bases of the junction left unmatched. The CDR3 has 15 amino acids. From germline, CDR1 is KGHSH and CDR2 LQKENI. The CDR3 loop is CASSARQGSNEKLFF. The CDR3 region has the DNA TGTGCCAGCTCGGCAAGACAGGGCTCTAATGAAAAACTGTTTTTT.

The chain employs TRBV27 and TRBJ1-1; weak D call: TRBD1 (5 bases). This CDR3 has 14 amino acids. Germline CDR1 is MNHEY and CDR2 is SMNVEV (reference sequence). V gave up 0 bases and J gave up 4 bases, with 9 bases separating them. The CDR3 here is CASSLSRRGTEAFF. CDR3 bases: TGTGCCAGCAGTTTATCGAGAAGGGGCACTGAAGCTTTCTTT.

The chain carries TRBV6-1 and TRBJ2-5; 8 bases fit TRBD2. The ends lost 7 bases at V and 2 bases at J; junction bases unmatched: 0. This CDR3 contains 12 residues. Looked up from germline, CDR1 is MNHNS and CDR2 is SASEGT. DNA for the CDR3: TGTGCCAGCAAGCGGGGGCAAGAGACCCAGTACTTC. Protein product: CASKRGQETQYF.

This clone was picked up one time. The chain recombines TRBV10-3 with TRBJ1-2; possibly TRBD1 for D (5 bases). V lost 4 bases and J lost 6, with 9 bases in between. This CDR3 contains 12 residues. Per the germline V gene, CDR1 is ENHRY and CDR2 is SYGVKD. Here the CDR3 reads CAISAGGDGYTF. CDR3 coding DNA: TGTGCCATCAGTGCGGGAGGGGATGGCTACACCTTC.

The V call is TRBV6-5, the J call TRBJ1-4, with a possible D match to TRBD1 (5 bases). The CDR3 has 15 amino acids. Trimming stripped 5 bases from V and 3 bases from J, with 13 bases between. Germline V gene lookup returns CDR1 MNHEY and CDR2 SVGAGI. The CDR3 here is CASSNLGGANEKLFF. The CDR3 coding sequence is TGTGCCAGCAGTAACCTGGGAGGGGCTAATGAAAAACTGTTTTTT.

This rearrangement joins TRBV4-1 to TRBJ2-3, with 7 nucleotides matching TRBD2. Germline CDR1 and CDR2: MGHRA and YSYEKL. The CDR3 is 17 residues long. The ends lost 0 bases at V and 2 bases at J; junction bases unmatched: 8. This CDR3 is CASSQDQAGYNTDTQYF. In nucleotides, the CDR3 is TGCGCCAGCAGCCAAGATCAAGCGGGGTATAACACAGATACGCAGTATTTT.

The rearrangement joins TRBV10-2 to TRBJ1-1; D is perhaps TRBD1 (6 bases). The germline V gene encodes CDR1 WSHSY and CDR2 SAAADI. V dropped 5 bases and J dropped 1 base, with 11 bases sitting between them. The CDR3 has 14 amino acids. The CDR3 spells CASSPTGSNTEAFF. The CDR3 region has the DNA TGCGCCAGCAGTCCGACAGGATCGAACACTGAAGCTTTCTTT.

The chain is built from TRBV6-5 and TRBJ1-3; the D is unclear. Germline V lookup: CDR1 MNHEY, CDR2 SVGAGI. This CDR3 has 12 residues. Trimming removed 8 bases from V and 2 bases from J, with 7 bases in between. The CDR3 DNA follows: TGTGCCAGCCGGGCCGCTGGAAACACCATATATTTT. Its protein product is CASRAAGNTIYF.

This chain uses TRBV7-2 with TRBJ1-1; no definite D call. Deletions cut 5 bases from V and 1 base from J, with 14 bases between. This CDR3 spans 15 amino acids. Germline assignment: CDR1 SGHTA and CDR2 FQGNSA. This CDR3 reads CASSPRQGGNTEAFF. DNA of the CDR3: TGTGCCAGCAGCCCCCGACAAGGAGGGAACACTGAAGCTTTCTTT.

The chain is built from TRBV19 and TRBJ1-4; 7 bases agree with TRBD1. The V segment lost 7 bases and the J segment 7 bases; nucleotides outside the gene matches: 3. Germline V lookup: CDR1 LNHDA, CDR2 SQIVND (reference sequence). The CDR3 has 12 amino acids. This CDR3 is CASTTGVEKLFF. In nucleotides, the CDR3 is TGTGCCAGTACTACAGGGGTTGAAAAACTGTTTTTT.

In its sample, this clone was seen once. V gene TRBV7-8 combines with J gene TRBJ1-1; D unresolved. Germline V gene data show CDR1 as SGHVS and CDR2 as FQNEAQ. The CDR3 contains 13 residues. V shed 2 bases and J shed 8 bases, with 12 bases lying between them. The CDR3 loop reads CASSLPGPSEAFF. CDR3 DNA: TGTGCCAGCAGCTTACCGGGTCCCTCCGAAGCTTTCTTT.

The V call is TRBV7-9, the J call TRBJ2-7, with 11 nucleotides matching TRBD2. The CDR3 has 17 amino acids. Trimming removed 3 bases from V and 3 bases from J; junction bases left unmatched: 10. Germline CDR1 is SEHNR and CDR2 is FQNEAQ (reference sequence). The CDR3 loop reads CASSLALAGESYYEQYF. The CDR3, as DNA: TGTGCCAGCAGCTTGGCACTAGCGGGAGAAAGCTACTACGAGCAGTACTTC.

The chain carries TRBV5-4 and TRBJ2-7; either TRBD1 or TRBD2 may supply D (5 bases each). The CDR3 is 15 residues long. V was cut by 0 bases and J by 3 bases, with 13 bases left in between. CDR1 is SGHNT, CDR2 YYREEE, per germline (reference sequence). In nucleotides, the CDR3 is TGTGCCAGCAGCTTGGATGGGGGTTTAAACTACGAGCAGTACTTC. Residues: CASSLDGGLNYEQYF.

The chain joins TRBV7-2 to TRBJ1-1; no clear D gene. Per germline, CDR1 SGHTA and CDR2 FQGNSA. This CDR3 spans 14 amino acids. V lost 1 base and J 11 bases, leaving 17 bases between the germline ends. The CDR3 loop reads CASSLVIRVGEAFF. The CDR3 nucleotides read TGTGCCAGCAGCTTAGTTATCCGGGTTGGGGAGGCTTTCTTT.

The genes are TRBV7-3 and TRBJ1-1, with TRBD1 matching 7 bases. V was pared by 5 bases and J by 3 bases, with 3 bases of the junction left unmatched. The CDR3 consists of 13 residues. CDR1 is SGHTA, CDR2 FQGTGA, per germline. CDR3 in DNA: TGTGCCAGCAGCCGACAGGGATACACTGAAGCTTTCTTT. It codes for CASSRQGYTEAFF.

The J gene is TRBJ1-2, the V gene TRBV30, with TRBD1 matching 9 bases. With V trimmed by 3 bases and J by 3 bases, 5 bases remained unmatched. The CDR3 contains 14 residues. CDR1 is GTSNPN, CDR2 SVGIG, per germline (reference sequence). CDR3 coding DNA: TGTGCCTGGAGCCCGGGACAGGGACACTATGGCTACACCTTC. The encoded protein is CAWSPGQGHYGYTF.

The gene calls are TRBV9 and TRBJ2-3; the D gene is possibly TRBD2 (6 bases). This CDR3 comprises 14 residues. The V gene's germline CDR1 is SGDLS and CDR2 YYNGEE. Trimming took 0 bases from V and 4 from J, leaving 9 bases between them. The CDR3 sequence: CASSVGGRPDTQYF. For the CDR3, the DNA is TGTGCCAGCAGCGTAGGTGGGAGGCCAGATACGCAGTATTTT.

This chain connects TRBV5-1 to TRBJ1-1; D is uncertain. Germline V gives CDR1 SGHRS, CDR2 YFSETQ. V lost 2 bases and J lost 1, with 9 bases in between. The CDR3 covers 14 residues. The DNA for the CDR3 is TGCGCCAGCAGCTTCGACGGGGAGAACACTGAAGCTTTCTTT. Protein sequence: CASSFDGENTEAFF. The full variable domain, in which reference TRBV5-1 and TRBJ1-1 provide the parts outside the CDR3, is KAGVTQTPRYLIKTRGQQVTLSCSPISGHRSVSWYQQTPGQGLQFLFEYFSETQRNKGNFPGRFSGRQFSNSRSEMNVSTLELGDSALYLCASSFDGENTEAFFGQGTRLTVV.

The genes are TRBV7-3 and TRBJ2-2; maybe TRBD2 (5 bases). The CDR3 consists of 14 residues. In germline, CDR1 is SGHTA, CDR2 FQGTGA. The V end was cut by 5 bases, the J end by 4 bases, with 11 bases between. The CDR3 nucleotides read TGTGCCAGCAGCGCACCGGGGAGCACCGGGGAGCTGTTTTTT. Translating gives CASSAPGSTGELFF.

The rearrangement joins TRBV9 to TRBJ1-1; no clear D. The V gene lost 0 bases and the J gene lost 1 base, with 10 bases spanning the gap. Per germline, CDR1 SGDLS and CDR2 YYNGEE. CDR3 length equals 15 residues. The CDR3 is CASSVGPLPNTEAFF. CDR3 DNA sequence: TGTGCCAGCAGCGTAGGGCCTTTGCCGAACACTGAAGCTTTCTTT.

CDR3: CASRASTKSYGYTF. The CDR3 DNA sequence: TGTGCCAGTCGTGCGTCGACAAAGAGTTATGGCTACACCTTC. V and J are TRBV6-5 and TRBJ1-2, with unresolved D. Deletions cut 9 bases from V and 5 bases from J, with 19 bases between. The V gene's germline CDR1 is MNHEY and CDR2 SVGAGI. The CDR3 is made up of 14 amino acids.

The rearrangement uses TRBV5-1 and TRBJ2-7, with a possible D match to TRBD1 (6 bases). The CDR3 spans 16 residues. V was cut by 1 base and J by 0 bases, with 14 bases left in between. Germline V CDR1 and CDR2: SGHRS, YFSETQ. The CDR3 here is CASSLFPQGSSYEQYF. The CDR3 region has the DNA TGCGCCAGCAGCTTGTTTCCCCAGGGGAGCTCCTACGAGCAGTACTTC.